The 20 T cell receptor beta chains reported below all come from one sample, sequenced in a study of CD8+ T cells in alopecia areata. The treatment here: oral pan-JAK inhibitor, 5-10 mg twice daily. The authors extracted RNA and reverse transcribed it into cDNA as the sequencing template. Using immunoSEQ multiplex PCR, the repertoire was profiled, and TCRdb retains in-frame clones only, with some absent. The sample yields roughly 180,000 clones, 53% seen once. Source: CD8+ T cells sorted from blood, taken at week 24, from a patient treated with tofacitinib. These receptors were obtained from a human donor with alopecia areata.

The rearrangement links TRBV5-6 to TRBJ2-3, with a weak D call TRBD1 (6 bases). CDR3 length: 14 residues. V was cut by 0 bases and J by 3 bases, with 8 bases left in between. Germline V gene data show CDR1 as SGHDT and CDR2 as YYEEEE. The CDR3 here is CASSLADRTDTQYF. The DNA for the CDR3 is TGTGCCAGCAGCTTGGCGGACAGAACAGATACGCAGTATTTT.

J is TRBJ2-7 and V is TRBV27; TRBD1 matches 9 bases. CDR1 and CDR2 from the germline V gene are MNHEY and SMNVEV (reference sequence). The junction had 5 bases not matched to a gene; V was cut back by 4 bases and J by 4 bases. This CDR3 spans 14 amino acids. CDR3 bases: TGTGCCAGCAGTTCGGGACAGGGCCATTACGAGCAGTACTTC. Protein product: CASSSGQGHYEQYF.

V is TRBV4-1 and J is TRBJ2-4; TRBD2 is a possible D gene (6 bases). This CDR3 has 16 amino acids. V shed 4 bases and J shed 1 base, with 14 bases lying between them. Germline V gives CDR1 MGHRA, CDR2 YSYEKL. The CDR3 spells CASSPMEGRAKNIQYF. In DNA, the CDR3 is TGCGCCAGCAGCCCCATGGAGGGGCGCGCCAAAAACATTCAGTACTTC.

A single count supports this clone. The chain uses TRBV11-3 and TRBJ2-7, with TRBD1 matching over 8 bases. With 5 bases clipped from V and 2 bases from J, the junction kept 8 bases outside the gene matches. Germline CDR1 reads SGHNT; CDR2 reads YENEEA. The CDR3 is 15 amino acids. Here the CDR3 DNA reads TGTGCCAGCAGCCCCCGGACAGGGTCCACCTACGAGCAGTACTTC. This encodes CASSPRTGSTYEQYF.

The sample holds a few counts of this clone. The CDR3 DNA follows: TGTGCCAGCAGACAAATCCCTGCCGGGGAGCTGTTTTTT. Amino acid sequence: CASRQIPAGELFF. The chain has TRBV11-2 and TRBJ2-2; D unclear. The germline gives CDR1 SGHAT, CDR2 FQNNGV. CDR3 length: 13 amino acids. With 6 bases removed from V and 6 bases from J, the gap between germline ends came to 11 bases.

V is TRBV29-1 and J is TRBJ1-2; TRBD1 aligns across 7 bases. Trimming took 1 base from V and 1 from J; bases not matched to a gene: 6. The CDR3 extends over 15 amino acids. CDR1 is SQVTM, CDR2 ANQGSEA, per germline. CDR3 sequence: CSVEVGQGGNYGYTF. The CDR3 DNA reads TGCAGCGTTGAAGTCGGGCAGGGGGGTAACTATGGCTACACCTTC. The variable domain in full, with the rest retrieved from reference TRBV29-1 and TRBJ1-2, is SAVISQKPSRDICQRGTSLTIQCQVDSQVTMMFWYRQQPGQSLTLIATANQGSEATYESGFVIDKFPISRPNLTFSTLTVSNMSPEDSSIYLCSVEVGQGGNYGYTFGSGTRLTVV.

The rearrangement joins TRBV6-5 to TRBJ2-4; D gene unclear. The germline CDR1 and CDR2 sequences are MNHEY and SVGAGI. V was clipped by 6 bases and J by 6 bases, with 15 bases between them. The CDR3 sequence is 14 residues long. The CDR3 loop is CASSLGSGSNIQYF. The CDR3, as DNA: TGTGCCAGCAGCTTGGGGTCAGGCTCAAACATTCAGTACTTC.

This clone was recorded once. The CDR3 sequence: CASSLAEIMNTEAFF. The CDR3 region has the DNA TGTGCCAGCAGCTTGGCAGAAATTATGAACACTGAAGCTTTCTTT. The chain combines TRBV9 with TRBJ1-1; D not resolved. With 4 bases removed from V and 0 bases from J, the gap between germline ends came to 13 bases. The germline CDR1 and CDR2 sequences are SGDLS and YYNGEE. The CDR3 consists of 15 residues.

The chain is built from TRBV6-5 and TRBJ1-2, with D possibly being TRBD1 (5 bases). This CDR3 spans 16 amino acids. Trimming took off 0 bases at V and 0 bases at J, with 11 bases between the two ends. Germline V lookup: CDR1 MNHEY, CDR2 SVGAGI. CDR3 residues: CASSYSGTVTNYGYTF. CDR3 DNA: TGTGCCAGCAGTTACTCCGGGACGGTGACTAACTATGGCTACACCTTC.

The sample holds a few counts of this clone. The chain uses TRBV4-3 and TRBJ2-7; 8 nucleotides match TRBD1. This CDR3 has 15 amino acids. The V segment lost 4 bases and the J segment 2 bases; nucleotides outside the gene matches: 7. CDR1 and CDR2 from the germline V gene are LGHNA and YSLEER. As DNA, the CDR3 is TGCGCCAGCAGCCGCGGAGGACAGGGACCCTACGAGCAGTACTTC. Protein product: CASSRGGQGPYEQYF.

CDR3 sequence reads: CSVSDGYEQYF. Here the CDR3 DNA reads TGCAGCGTTAGCGACGGCTACGAGCAGTACTTC. The J gene is TRBJ2-7, the V gene TRBV29-1; the D is unclear. The ends were cut back, 5 bases at V and 3 bases at J, with 8 bases in the middle. There are 11 residues in the CDR3. The germline gives CDR1 SQVTM, CDR2 ANQGSEA.

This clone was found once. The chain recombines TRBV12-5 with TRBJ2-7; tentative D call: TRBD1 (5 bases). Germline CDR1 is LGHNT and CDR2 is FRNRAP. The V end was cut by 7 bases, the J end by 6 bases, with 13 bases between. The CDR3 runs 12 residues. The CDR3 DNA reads TGTGCTAGTGCCCTTGATAGGGGCGAGCAGTACTTC. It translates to CASALDRGEQYF.

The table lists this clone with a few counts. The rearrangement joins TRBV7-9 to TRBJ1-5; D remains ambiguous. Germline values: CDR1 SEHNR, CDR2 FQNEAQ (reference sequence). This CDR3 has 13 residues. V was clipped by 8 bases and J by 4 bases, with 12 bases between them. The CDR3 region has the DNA TGTGCCAGCGGATACGGACGGAATCAGCCCCAGCATTTT. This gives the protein CASGYGRNQPQHF.

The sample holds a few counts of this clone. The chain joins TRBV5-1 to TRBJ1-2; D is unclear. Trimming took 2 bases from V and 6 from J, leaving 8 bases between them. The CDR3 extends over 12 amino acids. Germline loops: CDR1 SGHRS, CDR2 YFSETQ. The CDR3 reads CASSFQGHGYTF. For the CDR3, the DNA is TGCGCCAGCAGCTTCCAAGGGCATGGCTACACCTTC.

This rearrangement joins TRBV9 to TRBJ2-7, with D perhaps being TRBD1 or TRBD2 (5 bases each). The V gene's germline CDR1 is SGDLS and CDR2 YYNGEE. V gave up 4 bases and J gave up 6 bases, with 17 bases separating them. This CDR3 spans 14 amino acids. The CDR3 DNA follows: TGTGCCAGCAGCTCCCGCGGACTTGGGGCCGAGCAGTACTTC. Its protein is CASSSRGLGAEQYF. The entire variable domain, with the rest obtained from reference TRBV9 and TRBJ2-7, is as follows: DSGVTQTPKHLITATGQRVTLRCSPRSGDLSVYWYQQSLDQGLQFLIQYYNGEERAKGNILERFSAQQFPDLHSELNLSSLELGDSALYFCASSSRGLGAEQYFGPGTRLTVT.

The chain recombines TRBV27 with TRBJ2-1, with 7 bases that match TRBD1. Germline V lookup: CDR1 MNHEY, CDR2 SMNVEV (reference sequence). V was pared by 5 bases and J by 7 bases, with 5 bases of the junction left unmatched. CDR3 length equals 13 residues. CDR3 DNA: TGTGCCAGCAGTCCGGGACAGAGGAATGAGCAGTTCTTC. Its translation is CASSPGQRNEQFF.

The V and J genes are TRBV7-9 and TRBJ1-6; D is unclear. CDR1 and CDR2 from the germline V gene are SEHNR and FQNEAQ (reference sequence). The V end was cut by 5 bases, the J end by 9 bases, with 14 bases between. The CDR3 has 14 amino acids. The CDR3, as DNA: TGTGCCAGCAGCGCCGGGCAGGCGACTTCACCCCTCCACTTT. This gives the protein CASSAGQATSPLHF.

This chain's CDR3 is CASSIGIGQGRYEQYF. CDR3 nucleotides: TGTGCCAGTAGTATAGGGATCGGGCAGGGTCGATACGAGCAGTACTTC. The chain couples TRBV19 to TRBJ2-7; perhaps TRBD1 as D (5 bases). V was cut by 1 base and J by 4 bases, with 17 bases left in between. Germline CDR1 is LNHDA and CDR2 is SQIVND (reference sequence). This CDR3 is built from 16 residues.

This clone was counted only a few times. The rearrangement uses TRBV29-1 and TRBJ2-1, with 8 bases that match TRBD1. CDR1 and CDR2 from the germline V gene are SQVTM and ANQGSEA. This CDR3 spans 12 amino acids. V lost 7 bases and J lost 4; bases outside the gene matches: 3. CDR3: CSGWDRYNEQFF. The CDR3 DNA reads TGCAGCGGATGGGACAGGTACAATGAGCAGTTCTTC.

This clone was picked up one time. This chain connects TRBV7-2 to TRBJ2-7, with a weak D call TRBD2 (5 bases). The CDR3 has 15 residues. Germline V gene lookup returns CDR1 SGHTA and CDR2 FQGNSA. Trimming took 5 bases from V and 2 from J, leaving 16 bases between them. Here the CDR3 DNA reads TGTGCCAGCAGCCGAATTGGGGAGAATCCCTACGAGCAGTACTTC. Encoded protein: CASSRIGENPYEQYF.